These T cell receptor beta chains were read from a single sample in a study of blood T cell repertoires in COVID-19. Profiled with immunoSEQ multiplex PCR; TCRdb holds only in-frame clones, not every one. Of approximately 500,000 clones listed, 89% are singletons. The specimen was peripheral blood. All receptors come from a man in his late teens or twenties with COVID-19, enrolled during active disease. The CDR3 runs from the conserved cysteine through the conserved F or W. The D gene is left open where the match is weak. Where a row states a size, it is once, few, many or the class of an expanded clone; other rows omit it.

>TRBJ2-1|TRBV24-1|.|TRBD1
CATSDPRGQVYEQFF
TGTGCCACCAGTGATCCCCGAGGACAGGTCTATGAGCAGTTCTTC
>TRBJ2-5|TRBV7-8|once|TRBD2
CASSLLLAGGLETQYF
TGTGCCAGCAGCTTACTCTTAGCGGGAGGGCTGGAGACCCAGTACTTC
>TRBJ1-1|TRBV7-9|.|.
CASRQDGIEAFF
TGTGCCAGCAGACAAGACGGGATTGAAGCTTTCTTT
>TRBJ2-7|TRBV4-1|.|TRBD2
CASSQLAGGSYEQYF
TGCGCCAGCAGCCAGCTAGCGGGGGGCTCCTACGAGCAGTACTTC
>TRBJ2-3|TRBV7-9|.|TRBD2
CASSVGTNTDTQYF
TGTGCCAGCAGCGTCGGGACTAACACAGATACGCAGTATTTT
>TRBJ1-2|TRBV10-3|once|.
CAISESGVNYGYTF
TGTGCCATCAGTGAGTCCGGGGTTAACTATGGCTACACCTTC
>TRBJ2-7|TRBV7-9|.|.
CASSLGGREQYF
TGTGCCAGCAGCCTAGGAGGGCGCGAGCAGTACTTC
>TRBJ2-5|TRBV18|.|.
CASSPYTQETQYF
TGTGCCAGCTCACCTTACACCCAAGAGACCCAGTACTTC
>TRBJ2-2|TRBV6-6|few|.
CASRANTGELFF
TGTGCCAGCCGGGCGAACACCGGGGAGCTGTTTTTT
>TRBJ2-5|TRBV18|.|TRBD1
CASSPPNRGEGETQYF
TGTGCCAGCTCACCACCAAACAGGGGAGAGGGAGAGACCCAGTACTTC
>TRBJ2-3|TRBV5-1|.|TRBD1
CASSLGQGFSTDTQYF
TGCGCCAGCAGCTTGGGACAGGGCTTTAGCACAGATACGCAGTATTTT
>TRBJ2-3|TRBV7-8|.|.
CASSPGADTQYF
TGTGCCAGCAGCCCAGGGGCAGATACGCAGTATTTT
>TRBJ2-1|TRBV6-1|.|.
CASSEYGPLAVPYNEQFF
TGTGCCAGCAGTGAATATGGACCTTTAGCGGTCCCCTACAATGAGCAGTTCTTC
>TRBJ2-5|TRBV19|.|.
CASSITGGVGETQYF
TGTGCCAGTAGTATTACGGGCGGGGTCGGAGAGACCCAGTACTTC
>TRBJ2-1|TRBV12-5|once|.
CASGDGESSYNEQFF
TGTGCTAGTGGCGATGGAGAGAGCTCCTACAATGAGCAGTTCTTC
>TRBJ2-7|TRBV2|.|TRBD1
CASRDRDREQYF
TGTGCCAGCCGGGACAGGGATCGCGAGCAGTACTTC
>TRBJ2-5|TRBV25-1|once|TRBD2
CASSGPSGGRETQYF
TGTGCCAGCAGTGGGCCTAGCGGGGGGAGGGAGACCCAGTACTTC
>TRBJ2-5|TRBV24-1|.|TRBD1
CATSAADRDGETQYF
TGTGCCACCAGTGCGGCAGACAGGGATGGAGAGACCCAGTACTTC
>TRBJ2-5|TRBV24-1|.|TRBD2
CATSDRGLAGTETQYF
TGTGCCACCAGTGACCGGGGCCTAGCGGGGACGGAGACCCAGTACTTC
>TRBJ2-3|TRBV3-1/TRBV3-2|.|TRBD2
CASSQGLAGTTDTQYF
TGTGCCAGCAGCCAAGGATTAGCGGGGACAACAGATACGCAGTATTTT
>TRBJ1-1|TRBV10-2|.|.
CASDNSGNTEAFF
TGCGCCAGCGACAACTCAGGGAACACTGAAGCTTTCTTT
>TRBJ2-5|TRBV5-1|.|.
CASSFREKETQYF
TGCGCCAGCAGCTTTCGGGAAAAAGAGACCCAGTACTTC
>TRBJ2-1|TRBV19|.|TRBD2
CASSGLVAGALLSSYNEQFF
TGTGCCAGTAGTGGTCTCGTAGCGGGGGCACTACTGAGCTCCTACAATGAGCAGTTCTTC
>TRBJ2-7|TRBV18|.|.
CASSQGAASNEQYF
TGTGCCAGCTCACAGGGAGCGGCTTCGAACGAGCAGTACTTC
>TRBJ1-6|TRBV19|.|TRBD1
CASSSGQGVNSPLHF
TGTGCCAGTAGTTCAGGACAGGGGGTGAATTCACCCCTCCACTTT
>TRBJ2-3|TRBV12-3/TRBV12-4|.|.
CASSGLTDTQYF
TGTGCCAGCAGTGGACTAACAGATACGCAGTATTTT
>TRBJ2-5|TRBV7-2|.|TRBD2
CASSLSSGGGTETQYF
TGTGCCAGCAGCTTATCTAGCGGGGGGGGTACAGAGACCCAGTACTTC
>TRBJ1-4|TRBV5-6|once|.
CASSLAGEEKLFF
TGTGCCAGCAGCTTGGCAGGGGAAGAAAAACTGTTTTTT
>TRBJ1-2|TRBV4-2|.|TRBD1
CASSQEGQGGDFYRYTF
TGTGCCAGCAGCCAAGAAGGGCAGGGGGGCGATTTTTATCGCTACACCTTC
>TRBJ1-6|TRBV11-2|.|TRBD1
CASRILAGGLNSPLHF
TGTGCCAGCCGGATCCTCGCAGGGGGGCTGAATTCACCCCTCCACTTT
>TRBJ2-3|TRBV19|once|.
CASSEGRIWGTDTQYF
TGTGCCAGTAGCGAGGGGAGGATATGGGGCACAGATACGCAGTATTTT